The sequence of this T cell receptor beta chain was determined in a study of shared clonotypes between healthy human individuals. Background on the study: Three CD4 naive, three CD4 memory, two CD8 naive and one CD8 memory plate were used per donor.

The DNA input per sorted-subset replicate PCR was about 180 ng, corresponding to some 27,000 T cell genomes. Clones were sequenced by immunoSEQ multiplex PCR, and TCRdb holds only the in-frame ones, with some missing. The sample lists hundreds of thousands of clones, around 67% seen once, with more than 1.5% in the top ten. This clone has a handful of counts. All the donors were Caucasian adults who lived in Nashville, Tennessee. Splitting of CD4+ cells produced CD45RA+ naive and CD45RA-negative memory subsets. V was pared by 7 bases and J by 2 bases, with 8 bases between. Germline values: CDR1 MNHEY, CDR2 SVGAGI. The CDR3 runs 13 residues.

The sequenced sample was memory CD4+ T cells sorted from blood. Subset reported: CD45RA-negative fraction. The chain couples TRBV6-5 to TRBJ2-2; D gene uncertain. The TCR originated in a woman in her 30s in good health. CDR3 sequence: CASKGPNTGELFF. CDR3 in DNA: TGTGCCAGCAAAGGACCTAACACCGGGGAGCTGTTTTTT.